This note documents a single TCR beta chain sequence. Its specificity is not known. PCR employed 60 Vbeta and 13 Jbeta primers. Repertoires were generated with immunoSEQ multiplex PCR, while TCRdb's copy carries only in-frame clones and drops some. The sample shows around 120,000 clones, 70% to 75% of them seen only once. This sample is part of a study of cytomegalovirus exposure and HLA in healthy donors. Trimming stripped 0 bases from V and 2 bases from J, with 12 bases between. In germline, CDR1 is SGHRS, CDR2 YFSETQ. The length of the CDR3 is 16 residues. Points from the study as a whole: It was in a later analysis that TCR association rates were seen to vary by HLA locus, highest for DRB1 and lowest for HLA-C.

The chain employs TRBV5-1 and TRBJ1-3; D gene ambiguous. This TCR was sampled from a woman under 30 in good health and CMV-seronegative. The sample comprised PBMCs. The CDR3 region is CASSLEPVSPGNTIYF. The CDR3 nucleotides read TGCGCCAGCAGCTTGGAACCAGTCTCCCCTGGAAACACCATATATTTT.